This passage covers 15 T cell receptor beta chains from one sample sequenced in a study of CD8 T cells in ankylosing spondylitis. One entry per CDR3 protein results from TCRdb running MiXCR on the 5' RACE reads. Altogether about 260,000 distinct CDR3 sequences are present, 20% being singletons, with the ten largest covering 7.8%. The source material was blood, either unsorted or a sorted T cell fraction (not recorded which). Every receptor here comes from a male donor with ankylosing spondylitis or in good health (not recorded which).

This clonotype has ten or more counts. V usage is TRBV5-1 and J usage is TRBJ1-1, with a weak D call TRBD1 (6 bases). V shed 0 bases and J shed 5 bases, with 14 bases lying between them. In germline, CDR1 is SGHRS, CDR2 YFSETQ. The CDR3 runs 15 residues. This CDR3 reads CASSLGPGRGTEAFF. CDR3 DNA: TGCGCCAGCAGCTTGGGCCCCGGGAGGGGGACTGAAGCTTTCTTT.

This clonotype was observed a few times. The J gene is TRBJ1-2, the V gene TRBV2, with D uncertain. The CDR3 is 13 residues long. Looked up from germline, CDR1 is SNHLY and CDR2 is FYNNEI. V gave up 5 bases and J gave up 8 bases, with 15 bases separating them. DNA for the CDR3: TGTGCCAGCAGTTCCGGGTCCATGGGGGGCTACACCTTC. Residues: CASSSGSMGGYTF.

This clonotype was seen only a few times. The CDR3 nucleotides are TGTGCCAGCAGCTTATCGGTAGGGGGACGGATCACAGATACGCAGTATTTT. Its protein product is CASSLSVGGRITDTQYF. The chain recombines TRBV7-9 with TRBJ2-3, with D perhaps TRBD1 (6 bases). Between the trimmed V and J ends, which lost 2 bases and 2 bases, there was a span of 17 bases. From germline, CDR1 is SEHNR and CDR2 FQNEAQ (reference sequence). The CDR3 length is 17 residues.

In its sample, this clonotype was seen a few times. The chain carries TRBV7-3 and TRBJ2-2; 7 nucleotides line up with TRBD1. The CDR3 length is 15 residues. CDR1 is SGHTA and CDR2 is FQGTGA in the germline V gene. The trim removed 6 bases at V and 0 bases at J, leaving 4 bases unmatched. The CDR3 bases are TGTGCCAGCAGACCGACAGGGACGAACACCGGGGAGCTGTTTTTT. This sequence encodes CASRPTGTNTGELFF.

This clonotype showed up many times. The chain has TRBV29-1 and TRBJ2-3, with D perhaps TRBD1 (5 bases). Trimming cost V 1 base and J 4 bases, with 9 bases left between them. CDR1 and CDR2 from the germline V gene are SQVTM and ANQGSEA. This CDR3 contains 13 residues. The CDR3 bases are TGCAGCGTTGAAGGGGTCAGGGCAGATACGCAGTATTTT. Translated: CSVEGVRADTQYF.

The chain is built from TRBV10-3 and TRBJ2-5; D is possibly TRBD1 (5 bases). Trimming pared 4 bases from V and 5 bases from J, leaving 17 bases between. Germline values: CDR1 ENHRY, CDR2 SYGVKD. This CDR3 spans 15 amino acids. In nucleotides, the CDR3 is TGTGCCATCAGTGCCGGAAGGGGTTGGACGGAGACCCAGTACTTC. Its translation is CAISAGRGWTETQYF.

In its sample, this clonotype was seen many times. The chain uses TRBV5-1 and TRBJ1-2, with unresolved D. Germline loops: CDR1 SGHRS, CDR2 YFSETQ. The V end was cut by 0 bases, the J end by 3 bases, with 12 bases between. The CDR3 contains 15 residues. CDR3 region: CASSLEGIVYYGYTF. Here the CDR3 DNA reads TGCGCCAGCAGCTTGGAAGGGATAGTGTACTATGGCTACACCTTC.

V and J are TRBV6-5 and TRBJ2-7; D not resolved. The germline V gene encodes CDR1 MNHEY and CDR2 SVGAGI. The CDR3 extends over 14 amino acids. The V gene lost 0 bases and the J gene lost 1 base, with 7 bases spanning the gap. The CDR3 sequence: CASSYSKGSYEQYV. In DNA, the CDR3 is TGTGCCAGCAGTTACTCGAAGGGTTCCTACGAGCAGTACGTC.

The chain links TRBV20-1 to TRBJ1-1; no clear D gene. Germline CDR1 and CDR2: DFQATT and SNEGSKA (reference sequence). The CDR3 consists of 14 residues. The germline V and J ends were trimmed by 0 bases and 6 bases, with 14 bases remaining between them. In nucleotides, the CDR3 is TGCAGTGCTAGAGATCCGGGTCCTCTGGCTGAAGCTTTCTTT. This encodes CSARDPGPLAEAFF.

The chain employs TRBV12-3 or TRBV12-4 and TRBJ2-1; TRBD2 matches 10 bases. There are 15 residues in the CDR3. V shed 3 bases, J shed 7 bases, and the junction held 6 bases outside the gene matches. The CDR3 spells CASSLLSGGANEQFF. The CDR3 coding sequence is TGTGCCAGCAGTTTGCTAAGCGGGGGGGCAAATGAGCAGTTCTTC.

This clonotype was counted between two and nine times. The chain carries TRBV12-3 or TRBV12-4 and TRBJ2-1; the match to TRBD1 covers 7 bases. This CDR3 has 13 residues. V shed 5 bases and J 6 bases; nucleotides not matched to a gene: 4. CDR3 bases: TGTGCCAGCAGTAGTAGGGACAGCAATGAGCAGTTCTTC. It translates to CASSSRDSNEQFF.

This chain uses TRBV6-2 or TRBV6-3 with TRBJ2-7; unclear D gene. The CDR3 has 13 amino acids. The germline V gene has CDR1 MNHEY and CDR2 SVGEGT. Trimming cost V 6 bases and J 7 bases, with 16 bases left between them. CDR3 amino acids: CASSNGDLGEQYV. Written as DNA, the CDR3 is TGTGCCAGCAGCAATGGAGACCTGGGAGAGCAGTACGTC.

The chain uses TRBV7-6 and TRBJ2-1; TRBD1 agrees at 8 bases. V was pared by 5 bases and J by 2 bases, with 5 bases of the junction left unmatched. The V gene's germline CDR1 is SGHVS and CDR2 FNYEAQ. The length of the CDR3 is 15 residues. CDR3 sequence (DNA): TGTGCCAGCAGCCGGACAGGGCAAACCTACAATGAGCAGTTCTTC. It codes for CASSRTGQTYNEQFF.

The rearrangement joins TRBV5-1 to TRBJ1-1; 8 nucleotides agree with TRBD1. CDR1 is SGHRS and CDR2 is YFSETQ in the germline V gene. The CDR3 contains 15 residues. V lost 3 bases to trimming and J lost 0 bases; unmatched junction nucleotides: 4. CDR3 loop: CASSYDRGLNTEAFF. CDR3 bases: TGCGCCAGCAGCTATGACAGGGGTTTGAACACTGAAGCTTTCTTT.

This chain joins TRBV4-2 and TRBJ2-3, with TRBD2 identical over 7 bases. CDR3 size: 16 residues. The V segment lost 1 base and the J segment 3 bases; nucleotides outside the gene matches: 7. Germline loops: CDR1 LGHNA, CDR2 YNFKEQ. The CDR3 DNA is TGTGCCAGCAGCCAAGTTGGTGGGGGGGGGACAGATACGCAGTATTTT. Amino acid sequence: CASSQVGGGGTDTQYF.